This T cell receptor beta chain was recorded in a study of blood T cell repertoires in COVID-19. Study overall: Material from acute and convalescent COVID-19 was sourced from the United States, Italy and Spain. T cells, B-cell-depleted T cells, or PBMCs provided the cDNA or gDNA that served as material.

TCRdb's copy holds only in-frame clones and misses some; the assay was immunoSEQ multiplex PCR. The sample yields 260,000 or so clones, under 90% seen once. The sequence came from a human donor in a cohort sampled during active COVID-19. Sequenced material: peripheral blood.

CDR3 protein: CASTFSPGWDNSPLHF. The CDR3 region has the DNA TGTGCCAGCACCTTTTCCCCAGGGTGGGATAATTCACCCCTCCACTTT. J is TRBJ1-6 and V is TRBV28; TRBD1 is a possible D gene (5 bases). CDR1 and CDR2 (germline): MDHEN, SYDVKM. The length of the CDR3 is 16 residues. Trimming removed 7 bases at V and 5 bases at J, with 18 bases between.